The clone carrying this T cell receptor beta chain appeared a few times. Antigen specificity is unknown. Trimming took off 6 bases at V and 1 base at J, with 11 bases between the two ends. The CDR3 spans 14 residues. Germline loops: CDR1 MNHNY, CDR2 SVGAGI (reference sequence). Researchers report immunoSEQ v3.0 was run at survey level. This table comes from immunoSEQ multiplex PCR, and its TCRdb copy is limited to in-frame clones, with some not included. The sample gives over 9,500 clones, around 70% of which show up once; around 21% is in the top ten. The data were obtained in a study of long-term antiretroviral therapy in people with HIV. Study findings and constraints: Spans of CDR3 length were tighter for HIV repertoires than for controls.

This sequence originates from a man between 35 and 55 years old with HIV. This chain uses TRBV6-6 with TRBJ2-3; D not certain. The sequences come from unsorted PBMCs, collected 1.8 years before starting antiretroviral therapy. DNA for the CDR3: TGTGCCAGCAGCTCGGACCGACGCACAGATACGCAGTATTTT. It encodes CASSSDRRTDTQYF.